Reported below is one TCR beta chain. Trimming removed 0 bases from V and 7 bases from J, with 18 bases in between. Germline V CDR1 and CDR2: LNHNV, YYDKDF (reference sequence). The CDR3 is 16 amino acids. This record comes from a study of a mutant IDH1 vaccine in newly diagnosed glioma. Indicated time point: baseline, week 1 (first vaccination visit). Described treatment: pre-vaccination baseline after standard-of-care therapy. Measured with immunoSEQ multiplex PCR; TCRdb has only the in-frame clones, and not every one. The sample holds about 24,000 clones, 91% seen once. This clonotype was sampled from a man in his thirties or forties with glioma. This specimen consisted of PBMCs, obtained from a glioma patient treated with radiotherapy, temozolomide or both. The rearrangement uses TRBV15 and TRBJ1-2; no firm D call. The CDR3: CATSRDPGASEGGYTF. CDR3 bases: TGTGCCACCAGCAGAGATCCAGGAGCCTCGGAGGGTGGCTACACCTTC.